The source of this T cell receptor (beta chain) is a study of T cell responses to AZD1222 COVID-19 vaccine. Study-level results: A mostly white British donor set with more females was recruited, and clonal diversity was possibly underestimated.

Data came from immunoSEQ multiplex PCR; TCRdb stores just in-frame clones and leaves some out. Found here are approximately 160,000 clones, approximately 88% of them singletons; the top ten hold 2.2%. Concerning this clone: Its antigen is as yet unknown.

With V trimmed by 4 bases and J by 1 base, 3 bases remained unmatched. CDR1 is SGHKS and CDR2 is YYEKEE in the germline V gene (reference sequence). The CDR3 spans 14 residues. The chain carries TRBV5-5 and TRBJ1-1, with 8 bases aligning to TRBD1. This receptor was obtained from an adult in good health. Sequenced material: peripheral blood, taken on day 0 of AZD1222 vaccination. CDR3 residues: CASSRTGRNTEAFF. The CDR3 nucleotides read TGTGCCAGCAGCCGGACAGGGAGGAACACTGAAGCTTTCTTT.